This T cell receptor beta chain appears in the sequencing data of a study of control samples from healthy donors and cancer patients. Profiled with immunoSEQ multiplex PCR; TCRdb holds only in-frame clones, not every one. The sample has 110,000 to 150,000 clones, 85% to 95% seen once. The sample consisted of PBMCs. The receptor comes from a man aged 55 to 69 with colorectal cancer.

The CDR3 bases are TGTGCCAGCAGCTATGGGGTCGGAGTGAACACTGAAGCTTTCTTT. Protein sequence: CASSYGVGVNTEAFF. The genes are TRBV9 and TRBJ1-1; D is ambiguous. This CDR3 spans 15 amino acids. The germline V gene has CDR1 SGDLS and CDR2 YYNGEE. Trimming removed 4 bases at V and 0 bases at J, with 13 bases between.